This TCR beta chain is drawn from a study of blood T cell repertoires in COVID-19 (dated by TCRdb to the early 2020s). About the investigation overall: Samples from collaborators originated in the United States, Italy and Spain and spanned both the acute and convalescent phases of COVID-19. The prospective study material was composed of cDNA or gDNA derived from T cells, B-cell-depleted T cells, or PBMCs. The dataset comprised deeply sampled blood TCRbeta repertoires from subjects exposed to, actively infected with, or recovered from COVID-19. A freely available public database, intended as a resource for researchers studying the immune response to SARS-CoV-2, is where the repertoires were released. Samples were obtained from the ongoing ImmuneRACE study (first 160 participants) and from some 1,200 subjects provided by 6 global collaborators. The sample metadata nearly always contained a de-identified subject ID, COVID-19 status, age in years and sex. HLA class I and class II types, where available, came from metadata supplied by the sample provider rather than from assay-based typing. Here is what the overall study found, with its caveats: Clinical and demographic metadata were provided uncurated, with the amount varying by source and participant.

The collaborating institutions used their own protocols to collect whole blood in K2EDTA tubes. For TCRbeta analysis, collaborators shipped samples as frozen whole blood, isolated PBMCs, or DNA extracted from either of those sample types. TCRbeta CDR3 regions were amplified from genomic DNA by means of the immunoSEQ Assay, a bias-controlled multiplex PCR. Per the authors' processing: The number of nucleated cells in each sample was estimated by amplification of reference gene primers within the assay. To quantify the absolute abundance of each unique TCRbeta CDR3 rearrangement, sequence reads were collapsed and filtered. For each sample, productive Simpson clonality was calculated as the square root of Simpson's diversity index across productive rearrangements. TCRdb provides this immuneACCESS table in a form limited to in-frame rearrangements. Some clones are lacking; in checked studies, under half of them reflect an unresolved V gene, and why the rest are absent is not known. Clone size and V and J calls were adopted from that table, with D and trimming inferred from the DNA. This sample comprises under 250,000 clones, about four fifths of them detected only once. The biggest ten clones account for about 4.4% of the sample.

Points on this clone: Its target antigen remains unknown. The record has no base qualities; no much larger clone is one base away.

This receptor was identified in a man aged 50 or older with active or convalescent COVID-19. The sample was peripheral blood.

The nucleotide sequence is TGTGCCAGCAGCTGGGCCCCCACAGATACGCAGTATTTT. The encoded protein is CASSWAPTDTQYF. The sequence links TRBV7-9 to TRBJ2-3; the D gene remains uncertain. V is cut by 4 bases and J by 2 bases, and the space between the germline ends is 7 bases. Sequences SEHNR (CDR1) and FQNEAQ (CDR2) are obtained from the germline V gene (reference sequence). The CDR3 holds 13 amino acids from the cysteine to the phenylalanine. The entry retains the CDR3 DNA only, 39 bases that are in frame from base 1.